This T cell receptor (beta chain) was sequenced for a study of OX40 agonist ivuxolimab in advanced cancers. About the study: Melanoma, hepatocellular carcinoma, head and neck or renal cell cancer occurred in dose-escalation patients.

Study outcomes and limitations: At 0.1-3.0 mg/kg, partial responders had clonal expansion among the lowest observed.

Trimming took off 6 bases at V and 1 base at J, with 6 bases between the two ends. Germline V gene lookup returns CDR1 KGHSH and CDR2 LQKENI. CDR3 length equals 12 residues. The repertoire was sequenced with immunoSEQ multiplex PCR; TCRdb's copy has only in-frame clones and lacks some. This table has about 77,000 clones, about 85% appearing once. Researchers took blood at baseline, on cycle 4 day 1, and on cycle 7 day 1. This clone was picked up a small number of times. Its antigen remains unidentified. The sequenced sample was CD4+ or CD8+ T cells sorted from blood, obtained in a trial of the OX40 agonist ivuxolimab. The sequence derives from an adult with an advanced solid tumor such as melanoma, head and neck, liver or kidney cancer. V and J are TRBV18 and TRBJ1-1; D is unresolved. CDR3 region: CASSGPNTEAFF. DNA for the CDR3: TGTGCCAGCTCGGGCCCGAACACTGAAGCTTTCTTT.